The rows below give T cell receptor beta chains drawn from one sample of a study of blood T cell repertoires in COVID-19. Repertoires were generated with immunoSEQ multiplex PCR, while TCRdb's copy carries only in-frame clones and drops some. Of 90,000 to 120,000 clones listed, less than 90% are singletons. Source material: peripheral blood. The source is a human donor in a cohort sampled during active COVID-19. CDR3s include the opening cysteine and the closing phenylalanine or tryptophan. The D gene is left open where the match is weak. Clone sizes are given selectively: once, few, many, or a class where the clone is expanded.

j_call: TRBJ1-3
clone_size: NA
d_call: NA
v_call: TRBV28
cdr3_aa: CASSLHSSGNTIYF
cdr3_nt: TGTGCCAGCAGTTTACATAGCTCTGGAAACACCATATATTTT

j_call: TRBJ2-7
clone_size: NA
d_call: NA
v_call: TRBV20-1
cdr3_aa: CSGDLNYEQYF
cdr3_nt: TGCAGTGGGGACTTAAACTACGAGCAGTACTTC

j_call: TRBJ2-3
clone_size: NA
d_call: NA
v_call: TRBV6-6
cdr3_aa: CASSRAQSSTDTQYF
cdr3_nt: TGTGCCAGCAGTCGGGCCCAGTCGAGCACAGATACGCAGTATTTT

j_call: TRBJ2-7
clone_size: few
d_call: TRBD2
v_call: TRBV4-2
cdr3_aa: CASSQEPSGKGAYEQYF
cdr3_nt: TGTGCCAGCAGCCAAGAGCCTAGCGGGAAGGGGGCCTACGAGCAGTACTTC

j_call: TRBJ1-2
clone_size: NA
d_call: NA
v_call: TRBV5-4
cdr3_aa: CASSLDQDNYGYTF
cdr3_nt: TGTGCCAGCAGCTTGGATCAGGATAACTATGGCTACACCTTC

j_call: TRBJ2-3
clone_size: once
d_call: NA
v_call: TRBV5-1
cdr3_aa: CASSLDREIDTQYF
cdr3_nt: TGCGCCAGCAGCTTGGATAGGGAGATAGATACGCAGTATTTT

j_call: TRBJ1-5
clone_size: NA
d_call: NA
v_call: TRBV5-1
cdr3_aa: CASSLDFSNQPQHF
cdr3_nt: TGCGCCAGCAGCTTGGACTTTAGCAATCAGCCCCAGCATTTT

j_call: TRBJ2-3
clone_size: NA
d_call: NA
v_call: TRBV18
cdr3_aa: CASSIQGSTDTQYF
cdr3_nt: TGTGCCAGCTCAATCCAGGGTAGCACAGATACGCAGTATTTT

j_call: TRBJ2-1
clone_size: NA
d_call: TRBD2
v_call: TRBV18
cdr3_aa: CASSPRYMEILAGVLNEQFF
cdr3_nt: TGTGCCAGCTCACCACGGTATATGGAGATACTAGCGGGAGTACTCAATGAGCAGTTCTTC

j_call: TRBJ2-2
clone_size: NA
d_call: NA
v_call: TRBV18
cdr3_aa: CASSRGGITGELFF
cdr3_nt: TGTGCCAGCTCACGAGGTGGAATCACCGGGGAGCTGTTTTTT

j_call: TRBJ1-1
clone_size: NA
d_call: TRBD1
v_call: TRBV6-5
cdr3_aa: CASSRTGTGTEAFF
cdr3_nt: TGTGCCAGCAGCAGGACAGGAACGGGAACTGAAGCTTTCTTT

j_call: TRBJ2-3
clone_size: NA
d_call: NA
v_call: TRBV21-1
cdr3_aa: CASSRASGRYPDTQYF
cdr3_nt: TGTGCCAGCAGCAGGGCTAGCGGGAGGTACCCAGATACGCAGTATTTT

j_call: TRBJ2-7
clone_size: NA
d_call: TRBD1
v_call: TRBV7-2
cdr3_aa: CASSTRDRVDEQYF
cdr3_nt: TGTGCCAGCAGCACCCGGGACAGGGTCGACGAGCAGTACTTC